This TCR beta chain was recovered during a study of blood T cell repertoires in COVID-19. Turning to the study itself: Researchers got acute and convalescent COVID-19 samples from the United States, Italy and Spain.

Repertoires were generated with immunoSEQ multiplex PCR, while TCRdb's copy carries only in-frame clones and drops some. The top ten clones hold 4.3% of a sample with some 140,000 clones, about 85% of them seen once. This clone was counted a few times. The CDR3 length is 15 residues. The V segment lost 3 bases and the J segment 7 bases; nucleotides outside the gene matches: 11. Germline V gives CDR1 WSHSY, CDR2 SAAADI. This chain connects TRBV10-2 to TRBJ1-2; TRBD1 matches at 7 bases. Sequencing was carried out using peripheral blood. The receptor was isolated from a human donor in a cohort sampled during active COVID-19. The CDR3 loop is CASSDRQGVLTGYTF. DNA for the CDR3: TGCGCCAGCAGTGATCGTCAGGGGGTGTTGACTGGCTACACCTTC.